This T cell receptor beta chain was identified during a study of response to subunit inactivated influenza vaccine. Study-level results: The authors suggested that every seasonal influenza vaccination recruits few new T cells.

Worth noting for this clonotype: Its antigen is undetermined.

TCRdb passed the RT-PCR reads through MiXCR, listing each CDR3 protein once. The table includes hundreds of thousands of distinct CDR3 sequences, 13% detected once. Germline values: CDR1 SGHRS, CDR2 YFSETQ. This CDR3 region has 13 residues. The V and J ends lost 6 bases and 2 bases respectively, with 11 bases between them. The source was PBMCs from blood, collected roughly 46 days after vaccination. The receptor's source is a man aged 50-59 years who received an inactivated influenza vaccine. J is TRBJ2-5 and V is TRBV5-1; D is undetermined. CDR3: CASNDHRQETQYF. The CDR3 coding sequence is TGCGCCAGCAACGACCACCGACAAGAGACCCAGTACTTC. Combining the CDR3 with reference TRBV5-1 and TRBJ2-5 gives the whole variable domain KAGVTQTPRYLIKTRGQQVTLSCSPISGHRSVSWYQQTPGQGLQFLFEYFSETQRNKGNFPGRFSGRQFSNSRSEMNVSTLELGDSALYLCASNDHRQETQYFGPGTRLLVL.